A selection of T cell receptor beta chains follows, all from one sample in a study of identical twins. TCRdb fed the 5' RACE reads into MiXCR, producing one record per CDR3 protein. There are 410,000 or so distinct CDR3 sequences in the sample; less than 20% occur only once, and roughly 12% lies in the top ten. Sequenced input: naive T cells sorted from blood. The source is a man aged 50-59 years in good health. Both conserved end residues are part of each CDR3.

j_call v_call cdr3_aa
TRBJ2-1 TRBV28 CASNDRGNEQFF
TRBJ2-1 TRBV6-1 CASSQQGHQPDEQFF
TRBJ2-3 TRBV20-1 CSARARLYYTAPLSDTQYF
TRBJ2-1 TRBV12-3/TRBV12-4 CASSFGGQGGEQFF
TRBJ2-7 TRBV18 CASSFPSLPYEQYF
TRBJ2-1 TRBV11-2 CASSSILNPTSGSTNEQFF
TRBJ2-2 TRBV6-5 CASSYSIGGVTGELFF
TRBJ1-4 TRBV28 CASSLGGPTNEKLFF
TRBJ2-7 TRBV18 CASSQQSSYEQYF
TRBJ2-2 TRBV28 CASSLIGTGELFF
TRBJ1-1 TRBV6-5 CASSYSVNTEAFF
TRBJ2-3 TRBV5-1 CASTQGPSTDTQYF
TRBJ1-2 TRBV7-2 CASSLALAGSGYTF
TRBJ2-1 TRBV20-1 CSAHRAPPIF
TRBJ2-2 TRBV28 CASRRRTPGTGELFF
TRBJ1-1 TRBV4-3 CASSQYTGGNTEAFF
TRBJ2-4 TRBV11-2 CASSLVCTIYIVAKNIQYF
TRBJ2-2 TRBV5-1 CASSLGPFRQGPTGELFF
TRBJ2-1 TRBV19 CASSNRYNEQFF
TRBJ2-7 TRBV20-1 CSARARSYEQYF
TRBJ2-2 TRBV4-3 CASSQDLYPAGELFF
TRBJ2-3 TRBV3-1 CASSQEIVHNTDTQYF
TRBJ2-1 TRBV29-1 CSVETGTGGAEQFF
TRBJ1-3 TRBV21-1 CASSIRRDTYSQNSGNTIYF
TRBJ2-4 TRBV25-1 CASSKIRGGVYIQYF
TRBJ2-4 TRBV11-3 CASSLGQGNIQYF
TRBJ2-5 TRBV20-1 CSAHWDRAQETQYF
TRBJ2-3 TRBV5-1 CANRAAWSPQYF
TRBJ2-3 TRBV2 CASSAGGYRTDTQYF
TRBJ1-2 TRBV4-3 CASSQDLSGAQIYGYTF
TRBJ2-5 TRBV7-9 CASSHRDRAEKETQYF
TRBJ1-2 TRBV4-1 CASSQDLTVVGHGYTF
TRBJ2-7 TRBV29-1 CSARGGQGSYEQYF
TRBJ2-7 TRBV20-1 CSATPGTGSYEQYF
TRBJ1-1 TRBV11-2 CASSLVGQGDTEAFF
TRBJ2-1 TRBV6-5 CASSYSTAVGYNEQFF
TRBJ1-6 TRBV11-2 CASSLDRGSDSPLHF
TRBJ2-1 TRBV4-3 CASSLDTIYNEQFF
TRBJ2-1 TRBV4-3 CASSQVVGLYNEQFF
TRBJ2-1 TRBV10-3 CAISEGLESYNEQFF
TRBJ2-5 TRBV14 CASSQPTGGTQYF
TRBJ2-7 TRBV2 CASSEETSGTLEQYF
TRBJ2-3 TRBV9 CASSPRGEPSSTDTQYF
TRBJ2-7 TRBV12-3/TRBV12-4 CASSSDRDFYEQYF
TRBJ2-7 TRBV6-5 CASSYGLYSYEQYF